The 18 T cell receptor beta chains below were found in one sample sequenced in a study of regulatory T cells in long-lasting Graves disease listed by TCRdb under 2021. The library was generated by multiplex PCR. The instrument was an Illumina HiSeq 4000. iRepertoire HTBI primers and Arm-PCR amplification of CDR3 regions were used to construct TCR beta libraries. The public reads were reprocessed in TCRdb via fastp at Q25 and MiXCR, keeping in-frame beta chains. Entries that share a CDR3 protein sequence are merged under the most common genes and DNA. Recorded for this sample are roughly 400,000 distinct CDR3 sequences; about a fifth of them occurred a single time. Of the sample, less than 25% is held by the ten largest clones. According to the study, the label for this sample's time point signals: persistent/refractory GD, antithyroid drugs over 5 years with positive TRAb. For both TCR sequencing and RNA sequencing, RNA was extracted from PBMCs using TRIzol.

The sample was peripheral blood mononuclear cells (PBMCs), taken when the disease was refractory, from a patient treated with antithyroid drugs. The receptor set was obtained from a female donor with Graves disease.

Details on this clonotype: This may arise from a read error, as a much more abundant clone is one base away. V and J are TRBV6-9 and TRBJ1-2, with 7 bases identical to TRBD1. The length of the CDR3 is 16 residues. Germline V gene data show CDR1 as MNHGY and CDR2 as SVAAGI. Trimming at V came to 3 bases and at J to 4 bases, leaving 11 bases not matched to a gene. The CDR3, as DNA: TGTGCCAGCAGTTACCCTCGACAGGGCGGCACCTATGGCTACACCTTC. Protein product: CASSYPRQGGTYGYTF.

This clonotype appeared many times. The rearrangement links TRBV2 to TRBJ1-1; D is ambiguous. Trimming took 7 bases from V and 8 from J, leaving 11 bases between them. This CDR3 region has 11 residues. Germline lookup yields CDR1 SNHLY and CDR2 FYNNEI. CDR3 DNA: TGTGCCAGCAAGGTTGCTGGAGAAGCTTTCTTT. Translating gives CASKVAGEAFF.

A few counts support this clonotype. The chain recombines TRBV15 with TRBJ2-5; no reliable D call. The CDR3 runs to 11 residues. Deletions cut 5 bases from V and 7 bases from J, with 8 bases between. Per the germline V gene, CDR1 is LNHNV and CDR2 is YYDKDF (reference sequence). Written as DNA, the CDR3 is TGTGCCACCAGCCGATCAGGGACCCAGTACTTC. This encodes CATSRSGTQYF.

The chain recombines TRBV7-9 with TRBJ2-7; TRBD1 matches at 7 bases. The trim removed 5 bases at V and 1 base at J, leaving 8 bases unmatched. CDR1 and CDR2 from the germline V gene are SEHNR and FQNEAQ (reference sequence). This CDR3 has 15 residues. This chain's CDR3 is CASSLTDRPSYEQYF. The CDR3 DNA sequence: TGTGCCAGCAGCCTAACGGACAGGCCTTCCTACGAGCAGTACTTC.

This clonotype occurred a few times. The chain uses TRBV25-1 and TRBJ2-6; D not resolved. CDR1 and CDR2 (germline): MGHDK, SYGVNS. V was trimmed by 0 bases and J by 2 bases, leaving 8 bases between them. The CDR3 runs to 16 residues. CDR3 coding DNA: TGTGCCAGCAGTGAATATCGGGCAGCTGGGGCCAACGTCCTGACTTTC. It translates to CASSEYRAAGANVLTF.

This clonotype was counted a few times. The V and J genes are TRBV12-3 or TRBV12-4 and TRBJ1-6; 11 nucleotides align to TRBD1. CDR3 length: 16 amino acids. The J segment lost 3 bases and the V segment lost 6 bases, leaving 4 bases of the junction unmatched. The CDR3 region is CASRSGTGGYNSPLHF. In nucleotides, the CDR3 is TGTGCCAGCAGATCCGGGACAGGGGGCTATAATTCACCCCTCCACTTT.

This clonotype showed up just a few times. The V gene is TRBV7-2, the J gene TRBJ2-4; tentatively, D is TRBD2 (5 bases). The germline gives CDR1 SGHTA, CDR2 FQGNSA. V shed 2 bases and J shed 7 bases, with 6 bases lying between them. The CDR3 length is 12 residues. Here the CDR3 reads CASSLLANIQYF. CDR3 bases: TGTGCCAGCAGCTTACTAGCTAACATTCAGTACTTC.

This clonotype was counted between two and nine times. The CDR3 DNA follows: TGTGCCAGCAGTCATCCAGGAAGCAATCAGCCCCAGCATTTT. It encodes CASSHPGSNQPQHF. V usage is TRBV6-1 and J usage is TRBJ1-5; D is ambiguous. The germline CDR1 and CDR2 sequences are MNHNS and SASEGT. Trimming left V 5 bases short and J 1 base short, with 9 bases between. The CDR3 covers 14 residues.

The chain has TRBV20-1 and TRBJ2-1; 15 nucleotides match TRBD2. The CDR3 is 19 amino acids. The J segment lost 1 base and the V segment lost 1 base, leaving 8 bases of the junction unmatched. Germline CDR1 is DFQATT and CDR2 is SNEGSKA (reference sequence). The CDR3 nucleotides read TGCAGTGCTAGAGGGACTAGCGGGAGGGCCGGGAGTTCCTACAATGAGCAGTTCTTC. It encodes CSARGTSGRAGSSYNEQFF.

This clonotype was found many times. This chain connects TRBV28 to TRBJ2-6; 8 nucleotides match TRBD1. Germline loops: CDR1 MDHEN, CDR2 SYDVKM. J gave up 0 bases and V 1 base, and 2 bases lay outside the gene matches. CDR3 size: 17 residues. The CDR3 here is CASSLYQGASGANVLTF. The CDR3 nucleotides read TGTGCCAGCAGTTTATATCAGGGGGCCTCTGGGGCCAACGTCCTGACTTTC.

This sequence joins TRBV7-2 and TRBJ2-4, with D possibly matching TRBD1 (8 bases). This CDR3 comprises 14 residues. The ends were cut back, 5 bases at V and 10 bases at J, with 18 bases in the middle. Germline V gives CDR1 SGHTA, CDR2 FQGNSA. The CDR3, as DNA: TGTGCCAGCAGCCCAGCGGTACAGGGGGGGATTCAGTACTTC. The encoded protein is CASSPAVQGGIQYF. Combining the CDR3 with reference TRBV7-2 and TRBJ2-4 gives the whole variable domain GAGVSQSPSNKVTEKGKDVELRCDPISGHTALYWYRQSLGQGLEFLIYFQGNSAPDKSGLPSDRFSAERTGGSVSTLTIQRTQQEDSAVYLCASSPAVQGGIQYFGAGTRLSVL.

This clonotype was seen only a few times. The rearrangement links TRBV28 to TRBJ2-1; either TRBD1 or TRBD2 may supply D (5 bases each). The CDR3 has 16 residues. Trimming shortened V by 4 bases and J by 3 bases, and 16 bases separated the two germline ends. The germline V gene has CDR1 MDHEN and CDR2 SYDVKM. DNA of the CDR3: TGTGCCAGCAGTTCTGGGGCGGGCCGTAGCTACAATGAGCAGTTCTTC. Its translation: CASSSGAGRSYNEQFF.

The chain has TRBV9 and TRBJ2-1; TRBD1 agrees at 7 bases. CDR1 is SGDLS, CDR2 YYNGEE, per germline. CDR3 length: 15 residues. J was trimmed by 0 bases and V by 3 bases; bases with no gene match: 3. CDR3 region: CASSETGSSYNEQFF. The CDR3 nucleotides read TGTGCCAGCAGCGAGACAGGGAGCTCCTACAATGAGCAGTTCTTC. Combining the CDR3 with reference TRBV9 and TRBJ2-1 gives the whole variable domain DSGVTQTPKHLITATGQRVTLRCSPRSGDLSVYWYQQSLDQGLQFLIQYYNGEERAKGNILERFSAQQFPDLHSELNLSSLELGDSALYFCASSETGSSYNEQFFGPGTRLTVL.

This clonotype came up a few times. The CDR3 end shows no conserved phenylalanine or tryptophan, and so a read error is likely. V and J are TRBV27 and TRBJ2-7; unclear D gene. The CDR3 is 13 residues long. V gave up 3 bases and J gave up 2 bases, with 8 bases separating them. Looked up from germline, CDR1 is MNHEY and CDR2 is SMNVEV (reference sequence). The CDR3 reads CASSLGRTYEQYL. CDR3 DNA sequence: TGTGCCAGCAGTTTGGGCAGAACCTACGAGCAGTACCTC.

CDR3 residues: CASSPTSGFTYEQYF. DNA for the CDR3: TGTGCCAGCAGCCCGACTAGCGGGTTTACCTACGAGCAGTACTTC. This chain links TRBV3-1 with TRBJ2-7; 10 bases agree with TRBD2. The CDR3 has 15 residues. V trimming: 4 bases; J trimming: 2 bases; junction bases outside the gene matches: 5. CDR1 and CDR2 (germline): LGHDT, YNNKEL (reference sequence).

This clonotype was counted at least ten times. The chain combines TRBV7-9 with TRBJ2-5; 8 bases agree with TRBD1. V lost 5 bases to trimming and J lost 5 bases; unmatched junction nucleotides: 10. Per germline, CDR1 SEHNR and CDR2 FQNEAQ (reference sequence). The CDR3 covers 15 residues. CDR3 sequence: CASSAPGQGSETQYF. DNA of the CDR3: TGTGCCAGCAGCGCCCCCGGACAGGGATCGGAGACCCAGTACTTC.

The V call is TRBV11-2, the J call TRBJ1-1; weak D call: TRBD1 (5 bases). The CDR3 is made up of 18 amino acids. The germline gives CDR1 SGHAT, CDR2 FQNNGV. Trimming stripped 0 bases from V and 1 base from J, with 18 bases between. The CDR3 loop reads CASSLEGGKGMRNTEAFF. Written as DNA, the CDR3 is TGTGCCAGCAGCTTAGAGGGGGGTAAGGGTATGAGGAACACTGAAGCTTTCTTT.

Worth noting for this clonotype: A much bigger clone sits one base away, suggesting this may be a read error. The CDR3 region has the DNA TGTGCCAGCAGTTTAGCGTTGGGGGCTAACCGTGAGACCCAGTACTTC. Translated, it gives CASSLALGANRETQYF. V is TRBV12-3 or TRBV12-4 and J is TRBJ2-5; D is perhaps TRBD1 (6 bases). Trimming removed 0 bases from V and 5 bases from J, with 16 bases in between. The CDR3 has 16 residues.